The 28 T cell receptor beta chains in this list originate from one sample, sequenced in a study of blood T cell repertoires in COVID-19. Measured with immunoSEQ multiplex PCR; TCRdb has only the in-frame clones, and not every one. Here the sample spans 100,000 or so clones, roughly 76% being singletons. The sequencing input was peripheral blood. Receptors were obtained from a woman aged 70-85 years with acute or convalescent COVID-19.

V and J are TRBV3-1 (or the pseudogene TRBV3-2) and TRBJ2-7; the match to TRBD2 covers 10 bases. The CDR3 is made up of 15 amino acids. The germline CDR1 and CDR2 sequences are LGHDT and YNNKEL (reference sequence). V gave up 1 base and J gave up 5 bases; unmatched junction bases: 5. The CDR3, as DNA: TGTGCCAGCAGCCAAGTGCTAGCGGGAGAGGACGAGCAGTACTTC. Amino acids: CASSQVLAGEDEQYF.

The chain couples TRBV29-1 to TRBJ2-1; perhaps TRBD2 as D (5 bases). V lost 3 bases and J 2 bases, leaving 11 bases between the germline ends. Germline V CDR1 and CDR2: SQVTM, ANQGSEA. The length of the CDR3 is 14 residues. Here the CDR3 DNA reads TGCAGCGTTGACGAGGGAGAAGCCTACAATGAGCAGTTCTTC. Translated, it gives CSVDEGEAYNEQFF.

The chain uses TRBV7-2 and TRBJ1-4; 9 bases agree with TRBD1. With 5 bases clipped from V and 0 bases from J, the junction kept 4 bases outside the gene matches. CDR3 size: 16 residues. Per the germline V gene, CDR1 is SGHTA and CDR2 is FQGNSA. As DNA, the CDR3 is TGTGCCAGCAGCCAGGGACAGGGTGCAACTAATGAAAAACTGTTTTTT. Residues: CASSQGQGATNEKLFF.

The chain joins TRBV6-6 to TRBJ2-1; 7 bases are shared with TRBD1. V lost 0 bases to trimming and J lost 5 bases; unmatched junction nucleotides: 4. Germline V CDR1 and CDR2: MNHNY, SVGAGI (reference sequence). The CDR3 has 15 amino acids. The CDR3 DNA reads as TGTGCCAGCAGTTACTCTGGGACAGCTAACAATGAGCAGTTCTTC. Residues: CASSYSGTANNEQFF.

V is TRBV10-1 and J is TRBJ2-5, with TRBD2 identical over 12 bases. Germline values: CDR1 WNHNN, CDR2 SYGVQD (reference sequence). The length of the CDR3 is 15 residues. V shed 6 bases, J shed 4 bases, and the junction held 6 bases outside the gene matches. Written as DNA, the CDR3 is TGCGCCAGCAGCGAGACTAGCGGGGGCCTAGAGACCCAGTACTTC. Translated, it gives CASSETSGGLETQYF.

The rearrangement links TRBV2 to TRBJ2-3; D is uncertain. Germline V gene lookup returns CDR1 SNHLY and CDR2 FYNNEI. This CDR3 has 11 amino acids. Trimming took off 6 bases at V and 2 bases at J, with 3 bases between the two ends. The CDR3 here is CASSLTDTQYF. DNA for the CDR3: TGTGCCAGCAGCCTCACAGATACGCAGTATTTT.

This chain uses TRBV11-3 with TRBJ2-2, with TRBD2 matching over 7 bases. After removal of 5 bases from V and 2 bases from J, the junction contained 5 bases not matched to a gene. The germline gives CDR1 SGHNT, CDR2 YENEEA. The CDR3 loop spans 15 amino acids. Here the CDR3 reads CASSPGEGNTGELFF. The CDR3 coding sequence is TGTGCCAGCAGCCCCGGGGAGGGCAACACCGGGGAGCTGTTTTTT.

This clone was observed a handful of times. The V call is TRBV19, the J call TRBJ1-5, with 9 bases that match TRBD1. Germline V gives CDR1 LNHDA, CDR2 SQIVND (reference sequence). The CDR3 is made up of 14 amino acids. V was clipped by 6 bases and J by 5 bases; unmatched bases: 5. The chain's CDR3 is CASSPTGGHQPQHF. In DNA form, the CDR3 reads TGTGCCAGTAGCCCCACAGGGGGCCATCAGCCCCAGCATTTT.

The CDR3 reads CASSQNTGGYGYTF. CDR3 bases: TGCGCCAGCAGCCAGAACACAGGGGGTTATGGCTACACCTTC. The chain uses TRBV4-3 and TRBJ1-2; 8 bases are a match to TRBD1. CDR1 and CDR2 from the germline V gene are LGHNA and YSLEER. The ends lost 3 bases at V and 5 bases at J; junction bases unmatched: 5. CDR3 length: 14 residues.

The chain links TRBV30 to TRBJ1-1; the D gene is possibly TRBD1 (5 bases). The CDR3 covers 15 residues. Germline values: CDR1 GTSNPN, CDR2 SVGIG (reference sequence). V lost 0 bases to trimming and J lost 4 bases, with 15 bases between them. This chain's CDR3 is CAWSVGTTARTEAFF. In DNA form, the CDR3 reads TGTGCCTGGAGTGTCGGGACTACTGCTCGCACTGAAGCTTTCTTT. Drawing the rest from reference TRBV30 and TRBJ1-1, the complete variable domain is SQTIHQWPATLVQPVGSPLSLECTVEGTSNPNLYWYRQAAGRGLQLLFYSVGIGQISSEVPQNLSASRPQDRQFILSSKKLLLSDSGFYLCAWSVGTTARTEAFFGQGTRLTVV.

The chain recombines TRBV14 with TRBJ2-7; maybe TRBD2 (6 bases). Germline V lookup: CDR1 SGHDN, CDR2 FVKESK. Trimming left V 5 bases short and J 5 bases short, with 16 bases between. The CDR3 totals 14 residues. CDR3 nucleotide sequence: TGTGCCAGCAGCGCAAGACTAGTCACCCACGAGCAGTACTTC. This codes for CASSARLVTHEQYF. Looking up the rest from reference TRBV14 and TRBJ2-7 gives the full variable domain: EAGVTQFPSHSVIEKGQTVTLRCDPISGHDNLYWYRRVMGKEIKFLLHFVKESKQDESGMPNNRFLAERTGGTYSTLKVQPAELEDSGVYFCASSARLVTHEQYFGPGTRLTVT.

The J gene is TRBJ1-5, the V gene TRBV7-6; maybe TRBD1 (6 bases). CDR1 and CDR2 (germline): SGHVS, FNYEAQ. The ends were cut back, 1 base at V and 2 bases at J, with 9 bases in the middle. The CDR3 runs 15 residues. The CDR3 is CASSLEQGGNQPQHF. DNA of the CDR3: TGTGCCAGCAGCTTAGAACAGGGCGGCAATCAGCCCCAGCATTTT.

V is TRBV3-1 (or the pseudogene TRBV3-2) and J is TRBJ1-2; 8 positions match TRBD1. Trimming removed 1 base from V and 4 bases from J; junction bases left unmatched: 14. The CDR3 consists of 18 residues. Germline V CDR1 and CDR2: LGHDT, YNNKEL (reference sequence). The CDR3 sequence is CASSQVSISGGSLYGYTF. CDR3 DNA sequence: TGTGCCAGCAGCCAAGTATCGATCTCAGGGGGCTCCCTCTATGGCTACACCTTC.

The genes are TRBV2 and TRBJ2-7, with TRBD2 identical over 10 bases. Unmatched junction bases numbered 5, after V lost 2 bases and J lost 7 bases. The CDR3 runs 14 residues. Germline values: CDR1 SNHLY, CDR2 FYNNEI. The DNA for the CDR3 is TGTGCCAGCAGTGAACTAGCGGGAGTTGGGGAGCAGTACTTC. Protein product: CASSELAGVGEQYF.

This chain joins TRBV6-2 or TRBV6-3 and TRBJ2-2; D gene ambiguous. The length of the CDR3 is 14 residues. Per germline, CDR1 MNHEY and CDR2 SVGEGT. Trimming took off 5 bases at V and 3 bases at J, with 10 bases between the two ends. Written as DNA, the CDR3 is TGTGCCAGCAGTGCAGCTCGGGACACCGGGGAGCTGTTTTTT. Its protein product is CASSAARDTGELFF.

The chain is built from TRBV29-1 and TRBJ1-2; no clear D. Germline V lookup: CDR1 SQVTM, CDR2 ANQGSEA. The CDR3 extends over 11 amino acids. The V end was cut by 3 bases, the J end by 0 bases, with 2 bases between. The CDR3 DNA is TGCAGCGTTGATACTAACTATGGCTACACCTTC. Translated, it gives CSVDTNYGYTF.

The chain couples TRBV5-4 to TRBJ1-2, with 8 bases lining up with TRBD1. CDR1 is SGHNT and CDR2 is YYREEE in the germline V gene (reference sequence). After removal of 4 bases from V and 3 bases from J, the junction contained 8 bases not matched to a gene. The CDR3 contains 15 residues. CDR3 coding DNA: TGTGCCAGCAGCCAAGGACAGGGAGGCTACTATGGCTACACCTTC. It is translated as CASSQGQGGYYGYTF.

The chain recombines TRBV2 with TRBJ2-7, with 7 bases fitting TRBD2. The CDR3 has 16 amino acids. Germline CDR1 SNHLY, CDR2 FYNNEI. V lost 1 base, J lost 2 bases, and 8 bases stayed unmatched. The CDR3 DNA reads TGTGCCAGCAGTGAAGAAAACGCGGGAGTTACCTACGAGCAGTACTTC. Translation gives CASSEENAGVTYEQYF.

The rearrangement links TRBV19 to TRBJ1-2; D perhaps matches TRBD1 (5 bases). V lost 2 bases to trimming and J lost 6 bases, with 16 bases between them. CDR3 length equals 15 residues. In germline, CDR1 is LNHDA, CDR2 SQIVND (reference sequence). The CDR3 sequence is CASSISTSGANGYTF. The CDR3 DNA is TGTGCCAGTAGTATAAGCACGAGCGGGGCCAATGGCTACACCTTC.

The table lists this clone with a few counts. The chain is built from TRBV7-2 and TRBJ1-5, with 8 bases identical to TRBD1. Germline V lookup: CDR1 SGHTA, CDR2 FQGNSA. The CDR3 loop spans 15 amino acids. V shed 5 bases and J 4 bases; nucleotides not matched to a gene: 7. In DNA form, the CDR3 reads TGTGCCAGCAGCCCATCAGGGGGCCTTAATCAGCCCCAGCATTTT. Protein product: CASSPSGGLNQPQHF.

The genes are TRBV19 and TRBJ2-7; TRBD2 agrees at 12 bases. The CDR3 extends over 15 amino acids. The germline gives CDR1 LNHDA, CDR2 SQIVND (reference sequence). The V and J ends lost 7 bases and 2 bases, in that order; junction bases with no gene match: 6. The CDR3 DNA follows: TGTGCCAGTAAAGGGACTAGCGGGCCCCCCTACGAGCAGTACTTC. Encoded protein: CASKGTSGPPYEQYF.

The genes are TRBV12-3 or TRBV12-4 and TRBJ1-2; D ambiguous. The CDR3 sequence is 13 residues long. Trimming shortened V by 2 bases and J by 8 bases, and 12 bases separated the two germline ends. The DNA for the CDR3 is TGTGCCAGCAGTTTAAAGGGAGGAGGCGGCTACACCTTC. It codes for CASSLKGGGGYTF.

V is TRBV28 and J is TRBJ1-4; D call uncertain. This CDR3 has 14 residues. CDR1 is MDHEN, CDR2 SYDVKM, per germline. V lost 3 bases to trimming and J lost 5 bases, with 10 bases between them. CDR3 region: CASSFQDRNEKLFF. The CDR3, as DNA: TGTGCCAGCAGTTTCCAGGATAGGAATGAAAAACTGTTTTTT.

This chain connects TRBV15 to TRBJ1-5; 7 positions agree with TRBD1. The length of the CDR3 is 19 residues. Germline loops: CDR1 LNHNV, CDR2 YYDKDF (reference sequence). The V and J ends lost 0 bases and 2 bases, in that order; junction bases with no gene match: 13. The CDR3 loop reads CATSRDMRQGGDGNQPQHF. The CDR3, as DNA: TGTGCCACCAGCAGAGATATGAGACAGGGCGGAGACGGCAATCAGCCCCAGCATTTT.

The chain links TRBV29-1 to TRBJ1-2; 9 bases fit TRBD1. Germline V lookup: CDR1 SQVTM, CDR2 ANQGSEA. This CDR3 contains 13 residues. V gave up 4 bases and J gave up 7 bases; unmatched junction bases: 7. The CDR3 DNA is TGCAGCGTTGGGAAGGGACAGGGTGGTGGCTACACCTTC. It specifies CSVGKGQGGGYTF.

This clone was observed a single time. This chain joins TRBV18 and TRBJ2-3; D might be TRBD2 (5 bases). Germline values: CDR1 KGHSH, CDR2 LQKENI. The CDR3 has 15 amino acids. Trimming shortened V by 8 bases and J by 0 bases, and 15 bases separated the two germline ends. CDR3 sequence (DNA): TGTGCCAGCACGCTAGTTCCGGGGAGCACAGATACGCAGTATTTT. Protein sequence: CASTLVPGSTDTQYF.

The J gene is TRBJ2-1, the V gene TRBV20-1, with D unresolved. The V gene's germline CDR1 is DFQATT and CDR2 SNEGSKA (reference sequence). The CDR3 is 14 amino acids. The V gene lost 4 bases and the J gene lost 0 bases, with 10 bases spanning the gap. The CDR3 bases are TGCAGTGCTATTGACACAAGCTCCTACAATGAGCAGTTCTTC. Its protein product is CSAIDTSSYNEQFF.

As concerns this clone: The identical CDR3 is also encoded by other nucleotide sequences in the sample. The chain uses TRBV5-1 and TRBJ1-1, with D uncertain. The germline V gene has CDR1 SGHRS and CDR2 YFSETQ. V lost 0 bases to trimming and J lost 1 base, with 7 bases between them. The CDR3 is 14 amino acids. The CDR3 loop is CASSLAAGNTEAFF. The CDR3 DNA is TGCGCCAGCAGCTTGGCCGCAGGGAACACTGAAGCTTTCTTT.